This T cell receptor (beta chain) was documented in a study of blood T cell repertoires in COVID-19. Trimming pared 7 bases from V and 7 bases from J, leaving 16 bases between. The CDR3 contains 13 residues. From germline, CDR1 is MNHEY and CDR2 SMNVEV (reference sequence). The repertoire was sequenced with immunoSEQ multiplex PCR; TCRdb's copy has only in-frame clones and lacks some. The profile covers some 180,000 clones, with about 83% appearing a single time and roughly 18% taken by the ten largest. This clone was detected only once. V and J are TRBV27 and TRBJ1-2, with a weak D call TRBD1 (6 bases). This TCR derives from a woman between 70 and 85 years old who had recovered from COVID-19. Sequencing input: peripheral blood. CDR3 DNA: TGTGCCAGCATGACCGCAACAGGGTTTGGCTACACCTTC. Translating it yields CASMTATGFGYTF.